This TCR beta chain came from a study of shared clonotypes between healthy human individuals. Looking at the study overall: Used for every donor were three CD4 naive, three CD4 memory, two CD8 naive and one CD8 memory plate. Study-wide results and limits: Measured sharing among donors was expected to vary with sequencing depth. The study generally estimated greater richness for naive than memory subsets. Lower generation probabilities were found for non-shared clonotypes than for those shared by all four donors.

Naive CD8 cells, CD45RO-negative and positively selected for CCR7, excluded terminally differentiated effector memory CD45RA+ cells. V lost 4 bases to trimming and J lost 0 bases; unmatched junction nucleotides: 5. The CDR3 is made up of 17 amino acids. The germline V gene has CDR1 SGHNT and CDR2 YYREEE (reference sequence). On this clone itself: No antigen is known for it.

Using immunoSEQ multiplex PCR, the repertoire was profiled, and TCRdb retains in-frame clones only, with some absent. Among about 1.9 million clones, roughly 93% were seen once, and the ten largest hold around 1.8%. Sequenced: naive CD8+ T cells from PBMCs. The chain uses TRBV5-4 and TRBJ2-3; the match to TRBD2 covers 13 bases. The sequence was obtained from a man younger than 35 in good health. Some clones in this sample may be carry-over from other donors' samples. CDR3 nucleotides: TGTGCCAGCAGCGAAGGGACTAGCGGGGTTAGCACAGATACGCAGTATTTT. It encodes CASSEGTSGVSTDTQYF. Full variable domain (missing parts from reference TRBV5-4 and TRBJ2-3): ETGVTQSPTHLIKTRGQQVTLRCSSQSGHNTVSWYQQALGQGPQFIFQYYREEENGRGNFPPRFSGLQFPNYSSELNVNALELDDSALYLCASSEGTSGVSTDTQYFGPGTRLTVL.